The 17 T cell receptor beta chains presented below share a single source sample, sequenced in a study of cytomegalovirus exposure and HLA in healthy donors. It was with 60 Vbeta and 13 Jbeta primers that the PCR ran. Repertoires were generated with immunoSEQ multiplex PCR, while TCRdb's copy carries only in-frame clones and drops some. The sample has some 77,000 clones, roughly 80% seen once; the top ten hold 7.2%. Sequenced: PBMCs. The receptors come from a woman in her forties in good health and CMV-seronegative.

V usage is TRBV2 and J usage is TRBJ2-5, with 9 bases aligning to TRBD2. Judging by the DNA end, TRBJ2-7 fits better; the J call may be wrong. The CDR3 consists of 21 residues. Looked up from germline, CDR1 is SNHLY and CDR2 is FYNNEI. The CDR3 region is CASSEFGPSHFTVAGAYEQYF. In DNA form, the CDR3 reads TGTGCCAGCAGTGAATTTGGCCCCAGTCATTTCACGGTAGCGGGGGCCTACGAGCAGTACTTC.

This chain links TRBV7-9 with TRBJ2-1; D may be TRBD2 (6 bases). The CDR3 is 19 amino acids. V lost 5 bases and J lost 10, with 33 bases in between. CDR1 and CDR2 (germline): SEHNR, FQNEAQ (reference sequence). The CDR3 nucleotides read TGTGCCAGCAGCCGGGGGAAAAGTATTACAAAAGCGGGTCGCGAGGAGCAGTTCTTC. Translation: CASSRGKSITKAGREEQFF.

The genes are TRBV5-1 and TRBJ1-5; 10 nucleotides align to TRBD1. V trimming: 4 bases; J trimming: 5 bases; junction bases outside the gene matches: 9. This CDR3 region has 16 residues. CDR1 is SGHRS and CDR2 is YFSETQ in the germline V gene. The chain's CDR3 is CASSPRGTGEDQPQHF. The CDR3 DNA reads TGCGCCAGCAGCCCGCGGGGGACAGGGGAGGATCAGCCCCAGCATTTT.

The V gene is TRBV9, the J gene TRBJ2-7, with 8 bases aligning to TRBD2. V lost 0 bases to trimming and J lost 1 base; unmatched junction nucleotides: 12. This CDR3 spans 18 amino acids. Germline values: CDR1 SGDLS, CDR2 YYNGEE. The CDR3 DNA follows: TGTGCCAGCAGCGTAGGGGCTAGCGGGCTCTTCCCGTCCTACGAGCAGTACTTC. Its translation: CASSVGASGLFPSYEQYF.

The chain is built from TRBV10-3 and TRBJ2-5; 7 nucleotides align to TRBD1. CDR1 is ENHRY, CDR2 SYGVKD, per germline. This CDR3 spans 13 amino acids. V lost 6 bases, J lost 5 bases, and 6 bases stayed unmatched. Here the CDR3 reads CAISYRGEETQYF. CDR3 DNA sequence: TGTGCCATCAGCTACAGGGGCGAGGAGACCCAGTACTTC.

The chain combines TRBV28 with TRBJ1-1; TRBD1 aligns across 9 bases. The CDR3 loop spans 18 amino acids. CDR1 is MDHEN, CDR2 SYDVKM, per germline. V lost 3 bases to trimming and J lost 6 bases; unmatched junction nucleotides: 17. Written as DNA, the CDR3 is TGTGCCAGCAGTTTTATTCTTCGTTGGGACAGGGAAATATCTGAAGCTTTCTTT. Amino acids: CASSFILRWDREISEAFF.

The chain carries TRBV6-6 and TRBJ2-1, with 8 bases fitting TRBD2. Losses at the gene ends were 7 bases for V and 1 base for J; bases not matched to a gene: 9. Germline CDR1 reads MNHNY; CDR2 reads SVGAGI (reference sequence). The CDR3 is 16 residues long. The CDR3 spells CASTIGRVSSYNEQFF. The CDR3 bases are TGTGCCAGCACTATCGGGAGGGTTTCTTCCTACAATGAGCAGTTCTTC.

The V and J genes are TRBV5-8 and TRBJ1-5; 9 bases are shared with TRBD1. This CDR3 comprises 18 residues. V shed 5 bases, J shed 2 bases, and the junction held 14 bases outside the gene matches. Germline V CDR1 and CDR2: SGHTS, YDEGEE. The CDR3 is CASSLGTGFVGGNQPQHF. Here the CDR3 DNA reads TGTGCCAGCAGTTTAGGGACAGGGTTTGTCGGGGGCAATCAGCCCCAGCATTTT.

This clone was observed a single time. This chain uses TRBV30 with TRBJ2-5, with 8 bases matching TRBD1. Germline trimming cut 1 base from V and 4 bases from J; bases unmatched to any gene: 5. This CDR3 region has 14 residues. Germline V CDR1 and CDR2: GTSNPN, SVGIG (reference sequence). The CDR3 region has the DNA TGTGCCTGGAGTGCCGGACAGGGAAGAGAGACCCAGTACTTC. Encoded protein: CAWSAGQGRETQYF.

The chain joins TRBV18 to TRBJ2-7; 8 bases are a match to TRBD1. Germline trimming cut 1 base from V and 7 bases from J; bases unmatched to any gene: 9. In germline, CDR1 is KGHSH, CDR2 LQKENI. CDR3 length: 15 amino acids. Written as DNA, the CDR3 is TGTGCCAGCTCACCACGCAGGGGGCCGGGCGAAGAGCAGTACTTC. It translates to CASSPRRGPGEEQYF.

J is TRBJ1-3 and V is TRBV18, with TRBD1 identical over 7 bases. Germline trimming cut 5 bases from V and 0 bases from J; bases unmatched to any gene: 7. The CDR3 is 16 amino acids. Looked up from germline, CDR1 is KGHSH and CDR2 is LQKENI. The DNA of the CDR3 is TGTGCCAGCTCAATGCCCGGGACAGACTCTGGAAACACCATATATTTT. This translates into CASSMPGTDSGNTIYF.

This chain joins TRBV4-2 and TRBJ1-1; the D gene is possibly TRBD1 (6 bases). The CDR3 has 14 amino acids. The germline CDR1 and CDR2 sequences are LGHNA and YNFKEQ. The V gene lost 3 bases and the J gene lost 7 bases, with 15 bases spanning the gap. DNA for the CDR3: TGTGCCAGCAGCCACCCCCTTGGACAGTTTGAAGCTTTCTTT. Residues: CASSHPLGQFEAFF.

The CDR3 loop is CASYTSTNEKLFF. The DNA for the CDR3 is TGTGCCAGCTACACATCAACTAATGAAAAACTGTTTTTT. J is TRBJ1-4 and V is TRBV28; the D is unclear. The CDR3 is 13 amino acids. Germline V gene sequence: CDR1 MDHEN, CDR2 SYDVKM. Trimming pared 8 bases from V and 0 bases from J, leaving 7 bases between.

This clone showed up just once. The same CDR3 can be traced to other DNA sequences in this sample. The CDR3 loop reads CASSVQGATNEKLFF. The CDR3 region has the DNA TGTGCCAGCAGTGTACAGGGAGCAACTAATGAAAAACTGTTTTTT. The J gene is TRBJ1-4, the V gene TRBV2; possible D gene TRBD1, 6 bases. CDR3 size: 15 residues. Trimming left V 4 bases short and J 0 bases short, with 9 bases between. From germline, CDR1 is SNHLY and CDR2 FYNNEI.

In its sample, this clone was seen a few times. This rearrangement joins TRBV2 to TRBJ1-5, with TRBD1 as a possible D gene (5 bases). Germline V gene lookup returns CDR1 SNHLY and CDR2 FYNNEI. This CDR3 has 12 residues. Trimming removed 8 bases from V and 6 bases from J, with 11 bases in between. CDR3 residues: CASGGGGQPQHF. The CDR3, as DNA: TGTGCCAGCGGCGGGGGAGGTCAGCCCCAGCATTTT.

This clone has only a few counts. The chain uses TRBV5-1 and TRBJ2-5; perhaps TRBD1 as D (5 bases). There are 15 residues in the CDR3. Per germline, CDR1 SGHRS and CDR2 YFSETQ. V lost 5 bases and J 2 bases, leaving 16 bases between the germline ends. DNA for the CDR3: TGCGCCAGCAGTGCGCTGGGGCCGATTCAAGAGACCCAGTACTTC. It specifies CASSALGPIQETQYF. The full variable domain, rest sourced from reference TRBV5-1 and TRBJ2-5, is KAGVTQTPRYLIKTRGQQVTLSCSPISGHRSVSWYQQTPGQGLQFLFEYFSETQRNKGNFPGRFSGRQFSNSRSEMNVSTLELGDSALYLCASSALGPIQETQYFGPGTRLLVL.

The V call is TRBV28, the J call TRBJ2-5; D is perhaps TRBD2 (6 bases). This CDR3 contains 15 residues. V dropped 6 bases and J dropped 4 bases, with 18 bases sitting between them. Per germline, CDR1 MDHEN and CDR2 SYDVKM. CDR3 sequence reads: CASSRPRGGGETQYF. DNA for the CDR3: TGTGCCAGCAGCCGTCCCCGGGGAGGTGGAGAGACCCAGTACTTC.